A selection of T cell receptor beta chains follows, all from one sample in a study of blood T cells in healthy people across ages. MiXCR was run by TCRdb on the 5' RACE reads, yielding one entry per CDR3 protein. The sample yields around 710,000 distinct CDR3 sequences, approximately 39% seen once. What was sequenced was blood. The receptors derive from a woman in her sixties in good health. CDR3s leave out the opening cysteine and the closing phenylalanine or tryptophan.

>TRBV7-2|TRBJ2-5
ASSLEVWQETQY
>TRBV7-8|TRBJ1-5
ASSSNRENQPQH
>TRBV20-1|TRBJ2-5
SARDTGGLETQY
>TRBV6-5|TRBJ2-7
ASSYSLEGAYEQY
>TRBV7-2|TRBJ2-1
ASSLLGMVQF
>TRBV29-1|TRBJ2-1
SVDLTDRGLYEQF
>TRBV20-1|NA
SARDHRGGSNEQY
>TRBV5-5|TRBJ2-1
TSSLGQGAYNEQF
>TRBV7-6|TRBJ2-7
ASSLGATSESSYEQY
>TRBV20-1|TRBJ2-7
SAGRTSGRGYEQY
>TRBV7-2|TRBJ1-5
ASSLDIQPQH
>TRBV3-1|TRBJ2-1
ACSQGQYNEQF
>TRBV7-2|TRBJ2-7
ASSRNRESYEQY
>TRBV14|NA
ASKGLAGQETQY
>TRBV4-1|TRBJ2-3
ASSQDPGDSTDTQY
>TRBV7-2|TRBJ2-5
ASSHGQGQETQY
>TRBV9|TRBJ1-1
ASSDRDRVISTEAF
>TRBV5-1|TRBJ1-2
ASSSDRGLGYGYT
>TRBV7-7|TRBJ2-3
ASSLGQPDDTQY
>TRBV10-3|TRBJ2-3
AINQGRTDTQY
>TRBV28|TRBJ2-1
ASRLGAGVNYNEQF
>TRBV4-3|TRBJ1-6
ASSPSGAGYSLPLH